The sequence of this TCR beta chain was determined in a study of shared clonotypes between healthy human individuals. Libraries were prepared by immunoSEQ multiplex PCR; TCRdb keeps only in-frame clonotypes and omits some of them. The sample gives 850,000 to 1,200,000 clones, 65% to 80% of which show up once; about 1.4% is in the top ten. This clone was counted a few times. CDR3 length equals 13 residues. V was trimmed by 7 bases and J by 5 bases, leaving 14 bases between them. Germline V gives CDR1 LNHDA, CDR2 SQIVND (reference sequence). The specimen was memory CD4+ T cells sorted from blood. Noted subset: CD45RA-negative fraction. The chain recombines TRBV19 with TRBJ1-1, with D unresolved. The receptor was derived from a man aged 18 to 29 in good health. As DNA, the CDR3 is TGTGCCAGTAAGAGACCCCCTGGGACTGAAGCTTTCTTT. This codes for CASKRPPGTEAFF.